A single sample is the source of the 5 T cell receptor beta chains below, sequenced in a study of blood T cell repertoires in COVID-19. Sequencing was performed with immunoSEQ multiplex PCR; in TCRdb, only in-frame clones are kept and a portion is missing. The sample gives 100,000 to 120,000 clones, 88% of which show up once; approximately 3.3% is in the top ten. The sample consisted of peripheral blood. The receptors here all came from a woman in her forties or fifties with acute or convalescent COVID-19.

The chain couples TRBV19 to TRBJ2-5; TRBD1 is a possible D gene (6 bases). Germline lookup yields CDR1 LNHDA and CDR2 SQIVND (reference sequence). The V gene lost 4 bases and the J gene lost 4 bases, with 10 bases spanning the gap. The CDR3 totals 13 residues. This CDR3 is CASSTTGLETQYF. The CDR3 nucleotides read TGTGCCAGTAGTACTACAGGGTTAGAGACCCAGTACTTC.

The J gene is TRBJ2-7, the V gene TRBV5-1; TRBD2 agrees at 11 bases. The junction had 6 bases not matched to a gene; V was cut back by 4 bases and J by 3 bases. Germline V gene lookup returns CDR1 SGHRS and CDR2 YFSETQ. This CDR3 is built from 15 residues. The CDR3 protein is CASSVTSGRGYEQYF. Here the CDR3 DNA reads TGCGCCAGCAGCGTAACTAGCGGGAGAGGCTACGAGCAGTACTTC.

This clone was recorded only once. Written as DNA, the CDR3 is TGTGCCAGCAGCGTAGCTGTGGGGGAGGGCCTCCATGAGCAGTTCTTC. Its translation: CASSVAVGEGLHEQFF. The chain is built from TRBV9 and TRBJ2-1; TRBD2 matches at 7 bases. This CDR3 region has 16 residues. The germline gives CDR1 SGDLS, CDR2 YYNGEE. V shed 0 bases, J shed 8 bases, and the junction held 11 bases outside the gene matches. Complete variable domain (other parts from reference TRBV9 and TRBJ2-1): DSGVTQTPKHLITATGQRVTLRCSPRSGDLSVYWYQQSLDQGLQFLIQYYNGEERAKGNILERFSAQQFPDLHSELNLSSLELGDSALYFCASSVAVGEGLHEQFFGPGTRLTVL.

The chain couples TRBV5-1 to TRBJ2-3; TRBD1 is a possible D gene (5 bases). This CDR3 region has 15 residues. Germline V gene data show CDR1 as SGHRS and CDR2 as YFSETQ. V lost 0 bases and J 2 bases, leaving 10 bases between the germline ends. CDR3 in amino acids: CASSLDRSPTDTQYF. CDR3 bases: TGCGCCAGCAGCTTGGACAGGAGCCCCACAGATACGCAGTATTTT.

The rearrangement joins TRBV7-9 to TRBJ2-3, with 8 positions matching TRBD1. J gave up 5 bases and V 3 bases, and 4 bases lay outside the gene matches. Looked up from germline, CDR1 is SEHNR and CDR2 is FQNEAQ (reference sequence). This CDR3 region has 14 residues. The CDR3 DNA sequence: TGTGCCAGCAGCTTGACAGGGGTGCTAGATACGCAGTATTTT. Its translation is CASSLTGVLDTQYF.